The 32 T cell receptor beta chains reported below all come from one sample, sequenced in a study of T cells after yellow fever vaccination. TCRdb itself ran the 5' RACE reads through MiXCR, one entry per CDR3 protein. The repertoire consists of 250,000 to 300,000 distinct CDR3 sequences, with around 4.9% occurring once and the leading ten covering roughly 3.5%. The specimen was CD4+ T cells sorted from PBMCs, collected on the day of the yellow fever booster vaccination. Every receptor here comes from a man aged 18-30 years who received the YFV17D yellow fever vaccine.

The chain recombines TRBV20-1 with TRBJ2-3; weak D call: TRBD2 (5 bases). V lost 1 base and J 1 base, leaving 12 bases between the germline ends. The germline V gene encodes CDR1 DFQATT and CDR2 SNEGSKA (reference sequence). The CDR3 is 15 amino acids. CDR3 sequence (DNA): TGCAGTGCTAGAGTAGACTACGCCCGCACAGATACGCAGTATTTT. Residues: CSARVDYARTDTQYF.

As regards this clonotype: A read error is possible here, since a much larger clone lies one base away. The J gene is TRBJ2-7, the V gene TRBV3-1; 7 nucleotides agree with TRBD2. From germline, CDR1 is LGHDT and CDR2 YNNKEL (reference sequence). CDR3 size: 15 residues. J was trimmed by 2 bases and V by 4 bases; bases with no gene match: 8. The CDR3 reads CASSRGASGPYEQYF. The CDR3 nucleotides read TGTGCCAGCAGCCGAGGGGCTAGCGGACCCTACGAGCAGTACTTC.

V gene TRBV7-9 combines with J gene TRBJ2-7; tentatively, D is TRBD2 (5 bases). V was shortened by 5 bases and J by 7 bases, with 12 bases between the two germline ends. Germline V lookup: CDR1 SEHNR, CDR2 FQNEAQ (reference sequence). This CDR3 contains 12 residues. The CDR3 DNA is TGTGCCAGCAGCCATAATTGGGAGGAGCAGTACGTC. Protein product: CASSHNWEEQYV.

This clonotype showed up just a few times. The V gene is TRBV9, the J gene TRBJ1-2; 8 nucleotides align to TRBD1. The CDR3 length is 14 residues. Unmatched junction bases numbered 9, after V lost 3 bases and J lost 8 bases. The germline CDR1 and CDR2 sequences are SGDLS and YYNGEE. DNA for the CDR3: TGTGCCAGCAGCGCGGGGACAGGAATCAGAGGCTACACCTTC. Encoded protein: CASSAGTGIRGYTF.

This clonotype was counted between two and nine times. The chain has TRBV5-1 and TRBJ2-1; 8 nucleotides match TRBD1. Unmatched junction bases numbered 3, after V lost 0 bases and J lost 10 bases. Germline lookup yields CDR1 SGHRS and CDR2 YFSETQ. This CDR3 contains 13 residues. CDR3 DNA: TGCGCCAGCAGCTTGGAACAGGGGGGCGAGCAGTTCTTC. It specifies CASSLEQGGEQFF.

This clonotype turned up a few times. The chain links TRBV18 to TRBJ2-7; D uncertain. The germline V and J ends were trimmed by 0 bases and 4 bases, with 13 bases remaining between them. Germline V lookup: CDR1 KGHSH, CDR2 LQKENI. This CDR3 contains 15 residues. CDR3 in DNA: TGTGCCAGCTCACCACCGAGGAAGGGTTCTTACGAGCAGTACTTC. Its translation: CASSPPRKGSYEQYF.

V gene TRBV18 combines with J gene TRBJ1-4, with D possibly matching TRBD1 (6 bases). V lost 2 bases, J lost 0 bases, and 10 bases lay in between. The CDR3 contains 16 residues. CDR1 is KGHSH, CDR2 LQKENI, per germline. The CDR3 DNA sequence: TGTGCCAGCTCACCAGGGACACCTACAACTAATGAAAAACTGTTTTTT. This translates into CASSPGTPTTNEKLFF.

Note on this clonotype: A much larger clone differs from this one at a single base, so this may be a read error. Since no conserved phenylalanine or tryptophan closes the CDR3, a read error is the likely cause. The rearrangement joins TRBV7-2 to TRBJ2-5; D unresolved. The V gene lost 5 bases and the J gene lost 3 bases, with 13 bases spanning the gap. Germline CDR1 SGHTA, CDR2 FQGNSA. The CDR3 runs to 14 residues. The CDR3 DNA is TGTGCCAGCAGCGTCGCCAGGTGGGAAGAGACCCAGTACTCC. As protein: CASSVARWEETQYS.

This chain uses TRBV24-1 with TRBJ2-3; either TRBD1 or TRBD2 may fit D (5 bases each). The CDR3 runs to 16 residues. Trimming stripped 1 base from V and 1 base from J, with 11 bases between. Germline V CDR1 and CDR2: KGHDR, SFDVKD. For the CDR3, the DNA is TGTGCCACCAGTGATTTCCGGGACCGCGGCACAGATACGCAGTATTTT. Translating it yields CATSDFRDRGTDTQYF.

This clonotype was detected many times. This chain connects TRBV9 to TRBJ2-2; no clear D. Germline CDR1 reads SGDLS; CDR2 reads YYNGEE. The V and J ends lost 4 bases and 4 bases respectively, with 11 bases between them. The CDR3 totals 14 residues. The CDR3 nucleotides read TGTGCCAGCAGCTTCAGTTCGAGCACCGGGGAGCTGTTTTTT. Amino acid sequence: CASSFSSSTGELFF.

This clonotype showed up just a few times. V gene TRBV28 combines with J gene TRBJ1-4; no firm D call. Germline values: CDR1 MDHEN, CDR2 SYDVKM. V was cut by 8 bases and J by 2 bases, with 15 bases left in between. The CDR3 has 15 amino acids. The CDR3 bases are TGTGCCAGCCGATCCTCCGGTGCTACTAATGAAAAACTGTTTTTT. Its protein product is CASRSSGATNEKLFF.

The rearrangement uses TRBV10-1 and TRBJ1-4; 8 bases align to TRBD1. Germline V gene sequence: CDR1 WNHNN, CDR2 SYGVQD (reference sequence). The CDR3 totals 13 residues. After removal of 7 bases from V and 7 bases from J, the junction contained 5 bases not matched to a gene. This CDR3 reads CASTTGTGEKLFF. CDR3 in DNA: TGCGCCAGCACCACCGGGACAGGTGAAAAACTGTTTTTT.

The chain is built from TRBV30 and TRBJ1-1, with D maybe TRBD1 (5 bases). This CDR3 contains 13 residues. Germline loops: CDR1 GTSNPN, CDR2 SVGIG (reference sequence). With 2 bases removed from V and 0 bases from J, the gap between germline ends came to 7 bases. This chain's CDR3 is CAWSRGMNTEAFF. The CDR3 DNA reads TGTGCCTGGAGTCGGGGGATGAACACTGAAGCTTTCTTT.

This clonotype turned up a few times. This chain's CDR3 is CSAPGPLNRSNEQFF. DNA of the CDR3: TGCAGTGCTCCGGGTCCTTTAAACAGGTCCAATGAGCAGTTCTTC. V is TRBV20-1 and J is TRBJ2-1; D possibly corresponds to TRBD1 (5 bases). The CDR3 has 15 residues. The V gene's germline CDR1 is DFQATT and CDR2 SNEGSKA (reference sequence). Deletions cut 5 bases from V and 6 bases from J, with 20 bases between.

This chain joins TRBV21-1 and TRBJ1-2; the DNA was not used to check the table's D call, TRBD1. TRBV21-1 corresponds to a pseudogene. The CDR3 has 15 residues. CDR3 DNA sequence: TGTGCCAGCAGCAGAGGACAGGGGGTTTGCTATGGCTACACCTTC. Residues: CASSRGQGVCYGYTF.

In the case of this clonotype: An end of the junction differs from the germline gene, which may be a read error. The rearrangement links TRBV12-3 or TRBV12-4 to TRBJ2-3, with D unclear. The CDR3 is made up of 17 amino acids. Here the CDR3 DNA reads TGTGCCAGCAGGTTAGGGCGAGACATTTCTAGCACAGATACGCAGTATTTT. This translates into CASRLGRDISSTDTQYF.

V is TRBV5-1 and J is TRBJ1-6, with D perhaps matching TRBD1 (5 bases). CDR1 is SGHRS, CDR2 YFSETQ, per germline. V lost 0 bases and J 7 bases, leaving 14 bases between the germline ends. The CDR3 runs to 16 residues. The CDR3 spells CASSLAPAGPNSPLHF. Here the CDR3 DNA reads TGCGCCAGCAGCTTGGCCCCGGCGGGACCGAATTCACCCCTCCACTTT.

J is TRBJ2-7 and V is TRBV30, with D possibly being TRBD1 (5 bases). V shed 5 bases and J shed 3 bases, with 14 bases lying between them. Germline CDR1 GTSNPN, CDR2 SVGIG (reference sequence). The CDR3 extends over 13 amino acids. The DNA for the CDR3 is TGTGCCTGGGGGGCCGGGTCTTACTACGAGCAGTACTTC. It specifies CAWGAGSYYEQYF.

This clonotype was counted at least ten times. V usage is TRBV27 and J usage is TRBJ1-2, with 7 bases fitting TRBD1. Trimming at V came to 4 bases and at J to 2 bases, leaving 4 bases not matched to a gene. Germline CDR1 reads MNHEY; CDR2 reads SMNVEV (reference sequence). This CDR3 comprises 14 residues. As DNA, the CDR3 is TGTGCCAGCAGTTACGACAGGGCGAACTATGGCTACACCTTC. This encodes CASSYDRANYGYTF.

The CDR3 here is CASSQVSLPCETQYF. The CDR3, as DNA: TGTGCCAGCAGCCAAGTTTCCCTGCCTTGCGAGACCCAGTACTTC. The V call is TRBV3-1, the J call TRBJ2-5; D is unresolved. V was cut by 1 base and J by 5 bases, with 14 bases left in between. This CDR3 region has 15 residues. Germline V CDR1 and CDR2: LGHDT, YNNKEL (reference sequence).

This chain joins TRBV7-2 and TRBJ1-1, with D possibly matching TRBD1 (5 bases). The V end was cut by 3 bases, the J end by 1 base, with 12 bases between. CDR1 is SGHTA and CDR2 is FQGNSA in the germline V gene. This CDR3 region has 15 residues. The CDR3 region has the DNA TGTGCCAGCAGCTTCGTTAGGCAGGGGAACACTGAAGCTTTCTTT. This translates into CASSFVRQGNTEAFF. The full variable domain, with the rest looked up from reference TRBV7-2 and TRBJ1-1, is GAGVSQSPSNKVTEKGKDVELRCDPISGHTALYWYRQSLGQGLEFLIYFQGNSAPDKSGLPSDRFSAERTGGSVSTLTIQRTQQEDSAVYLCASSFVRQGNTEAFFGQGTRLTVV.

This clonotype was counted many times. The rearrangement uses TRBV10-3 and TRBJ1-1; D is possibly TRBD1 (5 bases). This CDR3 contains 14 residues. Germline CDR1 reads ENHRY; CDR2 reads SYGVKD. The germline V and J ends were trimmed by 1 base and 3 bases, with 9 bases remaining between them. The chain's CDR3 is CAISELRGDTEAFF. CDR3 DNA sequence: TGTGCCATCAGTGAGTTACGAGGGGACACTGAAGCTTTCTTT.

This chain uses TRBV5-6 with TRBJ2-5; D possibly matches TRBD1 or TRBD2 (5 bases each). This CDR3 region has 15 residues. Trimming pared 6 bases from V and 1 base from J, leaving 16 bases between. CDR1 and CDR2 (germline): SGHDT, YYEEEE. CDR3 nucleotide sequence: TGTGCCAGCACCCACCTGGGACGAATCCAAGAGACCCAGTACTTC. It encodes CASTHLGRIQETQYF. Supplemented by reference TRBV5-6 and TRBJ2-5, the full variable domain reads DAGVTQSPTHLIKTRGQQVTLRCSPKSGHDTVSWYQQALGQGPQFIFQYYEEEERQRGNFPDRFSGHQFPNYSSELNVNALLLGDSALYLCASTHLGRIQETQYFGPGTRLLVL.

The J gene is TRBJ1-5, the V gene TRBV20-1; TRBD1 aligns across 11 bases. The CDR3 contains 15 residues. Looked up from germline, CDR1 is DFQATT and CDR2 is SNEGSKA (reference sequence). Trimming cost V 6 bases and J 6 bases; bases outside gene matches: 10. CDR3 region: CSATRTGGPGQPQHF. The DNA of the CDR3 is TGCAGTGCCACTCGGACAGGGGGCCCGGGTCAGCCCCAGCATTTT.

The V call is TRBV5-6, the J call TRBJ2-3, with no clear D. Germline V gives CDR1 SGHDT, CDR2 YYEEEE. Deletions cut 4 bases from V and 6 bases from J, with 18 bases between. The CDR3 runs 15 residues. DNA for the CDR3: TGTGCCAGCAGCGCCCCCGGGTGGAGAAGCGATACGCAGTATTTT. As protein: CASSAPGWRSDTQYF.

This clonotype was found a few times. The chain uses TRBV6-5 and TRBJ1-6, with 10 bases aligning to TRBD1. Trimming cost V 9 bases and J 4 bases; bases outside gene matches: 12. This CDR3 is 17 amino acids long. In germline, CDR1 is MNHEY, CDR2 SVGAGI. The CDR3 protein is CASRSTDRGLYNSPLHF. As DNA, the CDR3 is TGTGCCAGTCGGTCCACCGACAGGGGGCTTTATAATTCACCCCTCCACTTT.

The CDR3 DNA sequence: TGTGCCAGCAGAAGGACAGGGGGAATTGGCTACACCTTC. This sequence encodes CASRRTGGIGYTF. V is TRBV6-5 and J is TRBJ1-2; 10 positions match TRBD1. This CDR3 spans 13 amino acids. CDR1 and CDR2 from the germline V gene are MNHEY and SVGAGI. The V gene end was trimmed by 6 bases and the J gene end by 7 bases; junction bases not matched to a gene: 5.

This clonotype turned up a few times. V usage is TRBV29-1 and J usage is TRBJ1-1, with D uncertain. V dropped 1 base and J dropped 0 bases, with 6 bases sitting between them. Germline values: CDR1 SQVTM, CDR2 ANQGSEA. The CDR3 sequence is 13 residues long. CDR3 protein: CSVEAEMNTEAFF. The CDR3, as DNA: TGCAGCGTTGAAGCGGAAATGAACACTGAAGCTTTCTTT.

The V gene is TRBV18, the J gene TRBJ2-5; the D gene is possibly TRBD2 (5 bases). The V and J ends lost 4 bases and 5 bases respectively, with 14 bases between them. The CDR3 spans 14 residues. CDR1 and CDR2 from the germline V gene are KGHSH and LQKENI. The CDR3 DNA is TGTGCCAGCTCACAGACGGAGGTCATGGAGACCCAGTACTTC. Translating gives CASSQTEVMETQYF.

This clonotype was seen more than once but under ten times. The chain uses TRBV2 and TRBJ2-7; D possibly matches TRBD1 or TRBD2 (5 bases each). This CDR3 has 13 residues. Germline values: CDR1 SNHLY, CDR2 FYNNEI. Trimming cost V 6 bases and J 3 bases, with 12 bases left between them. CDR3 protein: CASSRDLYYEQYV. CDR3 DNA sequence: TGTGCCAGCAGCCGGGACCTCTACTACGAGCAGTACGTC.

The chain recombines TRBV2 with TRBJ2-2, with 7 bases matching TRBD1. The CDR3 loop spans 14 amino acids. V lost 5 bases to trimming and J lost 7 bases; unmatched junction nucleotides: 7. Looked up from germline, CDR1 is SNHLY and CDR2 is FYNNEI. The chain's CDR3 is CASSLTGRSGELFF. The CDR3 region has the DNA TGTGCCAGCAGTCTGACAGGGCGGAGCGGGGAGCTGTTTTTT.

The chain joins TRBV6-2 or TRBV6-3 to TRBJ1-6; TRBD1 might be the D (5 bases). V was pared by 5 bases and J by 3 bases, with 8 bases between. CDR1 MNHEY and CDR2 SVGEGT come from the germline V gene. The CDR3 extends over 14 amino acids. The CDR3 loop reads CASSLGRYNSPLHF. The CDR3 nucleotides are TGTGCCAGCAGTCTGGGACGCTATAATTCACCCCTCCACTTT.